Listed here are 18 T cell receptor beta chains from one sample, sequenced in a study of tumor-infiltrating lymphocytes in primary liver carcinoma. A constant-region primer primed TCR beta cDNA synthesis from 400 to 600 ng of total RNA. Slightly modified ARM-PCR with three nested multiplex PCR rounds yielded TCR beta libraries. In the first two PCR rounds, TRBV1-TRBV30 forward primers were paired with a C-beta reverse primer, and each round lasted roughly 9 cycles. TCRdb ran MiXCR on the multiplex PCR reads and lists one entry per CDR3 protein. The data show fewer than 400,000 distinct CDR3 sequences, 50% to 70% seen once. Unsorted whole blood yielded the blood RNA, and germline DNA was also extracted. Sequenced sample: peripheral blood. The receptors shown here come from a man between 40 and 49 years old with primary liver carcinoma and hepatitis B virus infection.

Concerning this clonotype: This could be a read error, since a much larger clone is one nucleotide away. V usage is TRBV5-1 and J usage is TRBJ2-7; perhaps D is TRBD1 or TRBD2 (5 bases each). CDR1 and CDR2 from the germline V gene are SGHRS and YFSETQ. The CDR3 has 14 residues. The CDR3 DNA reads TGCGCCGGCAGCTTGACTGGGGGATCCTACGAGCAGTACTTC. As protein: CAGSLTGGSYEQYF.

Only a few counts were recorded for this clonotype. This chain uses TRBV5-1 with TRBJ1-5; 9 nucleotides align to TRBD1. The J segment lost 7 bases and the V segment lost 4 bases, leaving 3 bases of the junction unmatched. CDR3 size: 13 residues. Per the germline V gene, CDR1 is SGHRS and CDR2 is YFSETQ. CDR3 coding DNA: TGCGCCAGCAGCCCGGACAGGGGACAGCCCCAGCATTTT. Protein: CASSPDRGQPQHF.

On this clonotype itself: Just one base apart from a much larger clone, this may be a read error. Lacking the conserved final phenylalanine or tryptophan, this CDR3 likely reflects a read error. CDR3 sequence reads: CASSPQGALSPLHY. The CDR3 bases are TGTGCCAGCAGTCCACAGGGGGCATTGTCACCCCTCCACTAT. V and J are TRBV12-3 or TRBV12-4 and TRBJ1-6, with 9 nucleotides matching TRBD1. V was pared by 5 bases and J by 10 bases, with 6 bases of the junction left unmatched. The CDR3 totals 14 residues.

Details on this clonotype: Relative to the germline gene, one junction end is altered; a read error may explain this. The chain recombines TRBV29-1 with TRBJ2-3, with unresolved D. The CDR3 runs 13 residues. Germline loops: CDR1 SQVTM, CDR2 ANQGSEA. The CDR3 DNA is TGCAACGTTGTACTATCGGGTATAGATACGCAGTATTTT. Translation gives CNVVLSGIDTQYF.

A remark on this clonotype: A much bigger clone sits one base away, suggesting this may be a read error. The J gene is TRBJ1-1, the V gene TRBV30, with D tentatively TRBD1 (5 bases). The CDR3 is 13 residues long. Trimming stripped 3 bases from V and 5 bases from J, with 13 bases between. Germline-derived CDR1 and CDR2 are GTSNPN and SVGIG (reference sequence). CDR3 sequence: CAWSLFGGTEAFF. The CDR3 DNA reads TGTGCCTGGAGCCTCTTCGGGGGGACTGAAGCTTTCTTT.

The CDR3 bases are TGTGCCAGCAGCCCGTATACGGGACTAGCGGGAGTGGCCGGGGAGCTGTTTTTT. It encodes CASSPYTGLAGVAGELFF. This chain uses TRBV14 with TRBJ2-2; the match to TRBD2 covers 14 bases. The CDR3 is made up of 18 amino acids. V was pared by 4 bases and J by 6 bases, with 10 bases of the junction left unmatched. Germline loops: CDR1 SGHDN, CDR2 FVKESK.

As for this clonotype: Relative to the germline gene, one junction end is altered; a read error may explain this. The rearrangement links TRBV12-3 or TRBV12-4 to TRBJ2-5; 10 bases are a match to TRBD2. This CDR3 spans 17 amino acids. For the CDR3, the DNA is TGTGCCAGCAGTTTGGGTGCTAGCGGGAGAATCTGGGAGAGCCAGTACTTC. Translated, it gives CASSLGASGRIWESQYF.

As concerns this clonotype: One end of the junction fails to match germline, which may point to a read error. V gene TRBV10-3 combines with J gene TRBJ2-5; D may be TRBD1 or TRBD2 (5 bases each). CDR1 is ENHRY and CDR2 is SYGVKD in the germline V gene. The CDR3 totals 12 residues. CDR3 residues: CAIGTDQETQYF. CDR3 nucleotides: TGTGCCATCGGGACGGATCAAGAGACTCAGTACTTC.

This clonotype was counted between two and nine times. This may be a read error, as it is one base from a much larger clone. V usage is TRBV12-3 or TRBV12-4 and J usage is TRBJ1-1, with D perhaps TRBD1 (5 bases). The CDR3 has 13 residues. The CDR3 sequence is CDSRDGGNTEAFF. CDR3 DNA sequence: TGTGACAGCAGAGATGGGGGGAACACTGAAGCTTTCTTT.

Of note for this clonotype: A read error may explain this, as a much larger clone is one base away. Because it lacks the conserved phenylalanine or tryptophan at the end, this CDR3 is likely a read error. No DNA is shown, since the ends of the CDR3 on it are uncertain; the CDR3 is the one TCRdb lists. The CDR3 protein is CAWKSRDIKYL. The chain recombines TRBV30 with TRBJ2-7; the D segment call TRBD1 is taken from the table without a DNA check. Counting both end residues, the CDR3 totals 11 amino acids. Germline values: CDR1 GTSNPN, CDR2 SVGIG (reference sequence).

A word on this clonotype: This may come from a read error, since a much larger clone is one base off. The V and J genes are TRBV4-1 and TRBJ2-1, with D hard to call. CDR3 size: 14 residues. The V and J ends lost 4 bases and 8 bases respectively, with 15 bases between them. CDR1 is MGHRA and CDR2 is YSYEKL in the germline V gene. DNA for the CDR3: TGCGCCAGCAGCCCTCCGGCGAGTGACGATGAGCAGTTCTTC. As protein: CASSPPASDDEQFF.

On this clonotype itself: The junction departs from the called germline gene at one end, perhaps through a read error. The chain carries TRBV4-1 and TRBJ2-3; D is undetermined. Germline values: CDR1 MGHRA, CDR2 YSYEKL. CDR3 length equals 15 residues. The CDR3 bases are TGCGTCAGCAGCCAAGATCGAAAGCCCACAGATACGCAGTATTTT. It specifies CVSSQDRKPTDTQYF.

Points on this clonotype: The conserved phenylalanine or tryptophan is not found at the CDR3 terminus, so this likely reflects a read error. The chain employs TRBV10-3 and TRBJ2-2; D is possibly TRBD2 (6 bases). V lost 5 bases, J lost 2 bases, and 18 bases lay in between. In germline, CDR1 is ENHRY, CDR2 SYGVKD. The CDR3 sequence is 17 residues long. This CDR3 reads CAISSRMTSPNTGELFS. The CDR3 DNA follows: TGTGCCATCAGTTCGAGAATGACTAGTCCCAACACCGGGGAGCTGTTTTCT.

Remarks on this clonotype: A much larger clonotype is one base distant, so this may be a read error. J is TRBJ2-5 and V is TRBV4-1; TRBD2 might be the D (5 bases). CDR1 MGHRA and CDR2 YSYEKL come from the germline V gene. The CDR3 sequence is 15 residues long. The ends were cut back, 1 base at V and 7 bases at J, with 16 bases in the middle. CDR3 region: CASSQAGNYLVTQYF. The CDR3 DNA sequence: TGCGCCAGCAGCCAAGCCGGGAATTATTTGGTGACCCAGTACTTC.

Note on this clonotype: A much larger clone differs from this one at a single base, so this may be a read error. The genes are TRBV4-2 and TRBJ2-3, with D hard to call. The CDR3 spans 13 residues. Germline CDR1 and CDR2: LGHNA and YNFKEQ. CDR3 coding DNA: TGTGTCAGCAGCCAGGAGTATACGGATACGCAGTATTTT. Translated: CVSSQEYTDTQYF.

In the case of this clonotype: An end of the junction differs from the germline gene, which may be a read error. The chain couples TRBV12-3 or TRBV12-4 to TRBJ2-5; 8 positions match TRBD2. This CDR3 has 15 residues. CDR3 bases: TGTGACAGCAATCCCAGGACTAGCCCCAGGGAGACCCAGTACTTC. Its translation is CDSNPRTSPRETQYF.

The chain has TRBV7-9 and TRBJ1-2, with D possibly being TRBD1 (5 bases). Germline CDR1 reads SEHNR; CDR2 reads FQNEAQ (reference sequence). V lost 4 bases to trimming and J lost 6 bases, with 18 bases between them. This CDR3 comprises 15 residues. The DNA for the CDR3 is TGTGCCAGCAGCTCGCATGGGGGGTCGGGGAATGGCTACACCTTC. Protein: CASSSHGGSGNGYTF.

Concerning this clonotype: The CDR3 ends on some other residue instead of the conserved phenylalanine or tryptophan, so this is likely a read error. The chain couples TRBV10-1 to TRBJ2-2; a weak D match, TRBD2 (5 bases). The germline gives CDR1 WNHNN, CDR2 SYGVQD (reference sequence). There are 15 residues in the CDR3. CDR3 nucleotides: TGCGCCAGCAGTGGGGAGACAATAGGAACCGTGGAGCTGTTTTAT. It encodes CASSGETIGTVELFY.